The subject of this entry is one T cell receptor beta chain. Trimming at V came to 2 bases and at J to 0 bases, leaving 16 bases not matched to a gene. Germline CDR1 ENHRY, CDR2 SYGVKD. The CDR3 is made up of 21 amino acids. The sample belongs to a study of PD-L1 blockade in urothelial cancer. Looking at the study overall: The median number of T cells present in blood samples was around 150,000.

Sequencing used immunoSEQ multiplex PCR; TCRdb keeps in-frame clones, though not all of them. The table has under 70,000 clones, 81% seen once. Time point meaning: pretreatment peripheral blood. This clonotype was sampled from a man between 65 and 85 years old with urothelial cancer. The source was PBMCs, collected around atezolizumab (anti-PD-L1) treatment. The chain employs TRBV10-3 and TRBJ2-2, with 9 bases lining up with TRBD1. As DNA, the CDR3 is TGTGCCATCAGTGAGACCCATAACGTCCGGGACAGGGTCTCGAACACCGGGGAGCTGTTTTTT. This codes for CAISETHNVRDRVSNTGELFF.